Listed below are T cell receptor beta chains from one sample, sequenced in a study of T cell responses to AZD1222 COVID-19 vaccine. Repertoires were generated with immunoSEQ multiplex PCR, while TCRdb's copy carries only in-frame clones and drops some. The sample yields roughly 120,000 clones, around 90% seen once. Specimen: peripheral blood, collected on day 0 of AZD1222 vaccination. The source is an adult in good health. CDR3s include the opening cysteine and the closing phenylalanine or tryptophan.

v_call	j_call	cdr3_aa
TRBV9	TRBJ2-7	CASSAWDRGYEQYF
TRBV28	TRBJ1-4	CASSGPGSGEKLFF
TRBV5-1	TRBJ1-4	CASRRSVATNEKLFF
TRBV28	TRBJ1-5	CASSFRQGVSNQPQHF
TRBV28	TRBJ1-2	CASRPTGWVGYTF
TRBV4-1	TRBJ2-5	CASSQEGGLETQYF
TRBV19	TRBJ2-3	CASDHFNSRGEQYF
TRBV2	TRBJ2-7	CASTGGGPEQYF
TRBV29-1	TRBJ2-3	CSVKGTSGNSDTQYF
TRBV30	TRBJ1-3	CAWSEGTNTIYF
TRBV15	TRBJ2-1	CATSSPGTSGRADEQFF
TRBV2	TRBJ1-4	CASNPRQGLHEKLFF